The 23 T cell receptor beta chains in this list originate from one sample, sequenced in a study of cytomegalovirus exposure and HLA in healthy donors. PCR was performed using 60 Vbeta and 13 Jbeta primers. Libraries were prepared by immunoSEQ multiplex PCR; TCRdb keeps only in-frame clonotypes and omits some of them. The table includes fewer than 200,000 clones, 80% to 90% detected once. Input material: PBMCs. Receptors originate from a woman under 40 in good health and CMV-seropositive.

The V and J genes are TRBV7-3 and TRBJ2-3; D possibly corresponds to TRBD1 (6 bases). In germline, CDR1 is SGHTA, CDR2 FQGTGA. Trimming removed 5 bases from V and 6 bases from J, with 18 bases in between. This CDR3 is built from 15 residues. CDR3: CASSRDWTERDTQYF. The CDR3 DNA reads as TGTGCCAGCAGCAGAGACTGGACAGAAAGGGATACGCAGTATTTT.

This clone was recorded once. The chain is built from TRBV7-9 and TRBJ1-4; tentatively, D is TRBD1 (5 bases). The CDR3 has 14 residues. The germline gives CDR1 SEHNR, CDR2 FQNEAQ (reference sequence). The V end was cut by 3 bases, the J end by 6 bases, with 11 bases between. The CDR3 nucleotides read TGTGCCAGCAGCTTGTGGGGGGAGGATGAAAAACTGTTTTTT. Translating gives CASSLWGEDEKLFF.

CDR3 in amino acids: CSVVDRADYEQYF. CDR3 bases: TGCAGCGTTGTGGACAGGGCGGACTACGAGCAGTACTTC. The chain has TRBV29-1 and TRBJ2-5; TRBD1 agrees at 8 bases. The end of the DNA is better explained by TRBJ2-7, so the J call may be wrong. Germline values: CDR1 SQVTM, CDR2 ANQGSEA. The CDR3 sequence is 13 residues long.

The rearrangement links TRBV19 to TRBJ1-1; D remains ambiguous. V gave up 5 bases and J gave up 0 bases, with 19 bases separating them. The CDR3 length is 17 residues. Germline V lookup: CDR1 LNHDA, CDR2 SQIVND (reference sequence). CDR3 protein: CASSEWASWSMNTEAFF. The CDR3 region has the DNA TGTGCCAGTAGTGAGTGGGCTTCTTGGTCCATGAACACTGAAGCTTTCTTT.

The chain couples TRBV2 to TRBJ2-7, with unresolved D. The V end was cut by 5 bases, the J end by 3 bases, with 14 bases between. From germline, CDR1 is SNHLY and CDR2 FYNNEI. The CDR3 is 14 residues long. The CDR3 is CASSIPPLSYEQYF. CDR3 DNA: TGTGCCAGCAGTATCCCGCCCCTAAGCTACGAGCAGTACTTC.

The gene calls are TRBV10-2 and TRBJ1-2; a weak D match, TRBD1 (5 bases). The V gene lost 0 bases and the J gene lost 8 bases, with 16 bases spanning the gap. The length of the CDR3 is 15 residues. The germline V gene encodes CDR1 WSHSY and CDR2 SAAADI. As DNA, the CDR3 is TGCGCCAGCAGTGAGTCGTGGAAGGGGCGGCACGGCTACACCTTC. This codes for CASSESWKGRHGYTF.

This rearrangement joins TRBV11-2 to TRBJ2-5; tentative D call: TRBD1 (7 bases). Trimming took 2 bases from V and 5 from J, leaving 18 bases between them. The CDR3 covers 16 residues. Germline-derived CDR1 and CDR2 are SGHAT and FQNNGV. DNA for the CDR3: TGTGCCAGCAGCTTACACGACCAGGGGGGCGGGGAGACCCAGTACTTC. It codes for CASSLHDQGGGETQYF.

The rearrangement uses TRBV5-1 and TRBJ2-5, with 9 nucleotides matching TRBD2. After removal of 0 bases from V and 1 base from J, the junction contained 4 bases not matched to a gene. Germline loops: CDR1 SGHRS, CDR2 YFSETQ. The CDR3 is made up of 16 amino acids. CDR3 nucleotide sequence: TGCGCCAGCAGCTTGGCGGCGGGGGGGGGCCAAGAGACCCAGTACTTC. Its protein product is CASSLAAGGGQETQYF.

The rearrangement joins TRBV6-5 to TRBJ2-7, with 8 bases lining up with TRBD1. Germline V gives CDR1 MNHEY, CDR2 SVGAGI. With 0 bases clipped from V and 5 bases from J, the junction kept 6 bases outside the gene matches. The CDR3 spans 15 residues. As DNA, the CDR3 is TGTGCCAGCAGTTACTCTAGGACAGGGATCCACGAGCAGTACTTC. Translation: CASSYSRTGIHEQYF.

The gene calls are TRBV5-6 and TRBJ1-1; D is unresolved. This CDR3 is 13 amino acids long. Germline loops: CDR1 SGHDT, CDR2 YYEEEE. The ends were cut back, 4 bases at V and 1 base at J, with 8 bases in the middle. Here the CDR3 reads CASSQNPNTEAFF. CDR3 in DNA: TGTGCCAGCAGCCAGAACCCGAACACTGAAGCTTTCTTT.

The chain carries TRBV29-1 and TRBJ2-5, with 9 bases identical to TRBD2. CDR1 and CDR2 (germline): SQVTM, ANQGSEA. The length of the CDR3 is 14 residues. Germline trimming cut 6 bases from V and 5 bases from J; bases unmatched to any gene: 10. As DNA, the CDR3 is TGCAGCGTGAGGCGGGGGGGGCCGGGGGAGACCCAGTACTTC. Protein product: CSVRRGGPGETQYF. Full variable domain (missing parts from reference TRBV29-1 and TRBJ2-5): SAVISQKPSRDICQRGTSLTIQCQVDSQVTMMFWYRQQPGQSLTLIATANQGSEATYESGFVIDKFPISRPNLTFSTLTVSNMSPEDSSIYLCSVRRGGPGETQYFGPGTRLLVL.

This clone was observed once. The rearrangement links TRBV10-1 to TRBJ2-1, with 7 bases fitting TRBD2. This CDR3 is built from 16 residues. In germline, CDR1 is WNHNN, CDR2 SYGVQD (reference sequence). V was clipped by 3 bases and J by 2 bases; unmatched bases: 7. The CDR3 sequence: CASSETGGGTYNEQFF. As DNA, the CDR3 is TGCGCCAGCAGTGAAACGGGCGGGGGTACCTACAATGAGCAGTTCTTC.

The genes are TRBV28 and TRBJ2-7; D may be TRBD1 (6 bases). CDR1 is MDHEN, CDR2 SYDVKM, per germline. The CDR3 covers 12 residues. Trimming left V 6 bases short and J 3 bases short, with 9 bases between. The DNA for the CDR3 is TGTGCCAGCAGCCCCAGGGGCTACGAGCAGTACTTC. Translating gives CASSPRGYEQYF.

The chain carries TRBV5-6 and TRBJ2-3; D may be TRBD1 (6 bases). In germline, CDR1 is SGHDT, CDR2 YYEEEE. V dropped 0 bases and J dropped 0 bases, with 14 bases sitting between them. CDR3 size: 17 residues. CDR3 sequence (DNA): TGTGCCAGCAGCTTGGTCCGCAGGGGCAGAAGCACAGATACGCAGTATTTT. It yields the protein CASSLVRRGRSTDTQYF.

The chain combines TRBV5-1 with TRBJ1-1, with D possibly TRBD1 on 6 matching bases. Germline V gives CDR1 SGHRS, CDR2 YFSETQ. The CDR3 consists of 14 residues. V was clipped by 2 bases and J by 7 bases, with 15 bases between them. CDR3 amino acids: CASSLQGGQFEAFF. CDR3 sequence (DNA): TGCGCCAGCAGCTTACAGGGTGGCCAATTTGAAGCTTTCTTT.

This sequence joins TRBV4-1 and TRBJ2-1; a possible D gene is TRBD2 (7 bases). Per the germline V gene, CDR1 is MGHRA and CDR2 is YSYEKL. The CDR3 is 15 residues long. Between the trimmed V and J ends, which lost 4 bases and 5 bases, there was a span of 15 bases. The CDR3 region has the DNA TGCGCCAGCAGCCGGAAGGGGGGGGAAAACAATGAGCAGTTCTTC. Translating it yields CASSRKGGENNEQFF.

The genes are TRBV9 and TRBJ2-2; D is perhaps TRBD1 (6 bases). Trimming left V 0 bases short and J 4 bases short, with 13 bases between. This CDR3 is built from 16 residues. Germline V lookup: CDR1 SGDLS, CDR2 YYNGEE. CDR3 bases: TGTGCCAGCAGCGTAGCTAAAGAGGGGGTCACCGGGGAGCTGTTTTTT. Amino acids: CASSVAKEGVTGELFF.

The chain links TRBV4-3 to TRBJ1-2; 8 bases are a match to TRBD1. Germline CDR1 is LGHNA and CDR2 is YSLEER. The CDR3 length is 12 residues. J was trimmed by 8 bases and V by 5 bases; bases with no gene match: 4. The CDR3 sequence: CASSANRGGYTF. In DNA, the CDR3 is TGCGCCAGCAGCGCGAACAGGGGGGGCTACACCTTC.

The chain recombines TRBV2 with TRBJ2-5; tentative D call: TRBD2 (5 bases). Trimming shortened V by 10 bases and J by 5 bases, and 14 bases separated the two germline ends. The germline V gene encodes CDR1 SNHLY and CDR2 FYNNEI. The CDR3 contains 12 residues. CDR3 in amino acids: CANGLMEETQYF. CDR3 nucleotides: TGTGCCAATGGACTGATGGAGGAGACCCAGTACTTC.

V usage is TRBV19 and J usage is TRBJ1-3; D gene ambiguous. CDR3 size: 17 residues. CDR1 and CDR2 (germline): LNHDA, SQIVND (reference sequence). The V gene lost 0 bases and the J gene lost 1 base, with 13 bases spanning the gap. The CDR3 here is CASSIEADYSSGNTIYF. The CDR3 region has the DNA TGTGCCAGTAGTATAGAAGCCGACTACTCATCTGGAAACACCATATATTTT.

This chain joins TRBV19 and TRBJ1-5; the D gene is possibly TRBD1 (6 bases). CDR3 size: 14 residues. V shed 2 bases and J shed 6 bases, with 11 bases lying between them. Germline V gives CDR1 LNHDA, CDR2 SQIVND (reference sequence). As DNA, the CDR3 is TGTGCCAGTAGTATAAGCCTAGGGGGTCAGCCCCAGCATTTT. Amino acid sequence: CASSISLGGQPQHF.

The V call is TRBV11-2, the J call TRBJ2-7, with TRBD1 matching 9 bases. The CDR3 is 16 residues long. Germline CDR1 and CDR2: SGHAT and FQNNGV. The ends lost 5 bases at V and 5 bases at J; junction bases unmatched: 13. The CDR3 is CASSLLITGGVDEQYF. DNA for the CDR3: TGTGCCAGCAGCCTTCTGATAACAGGGGGCGTGGACGAGCAGTACTTC.

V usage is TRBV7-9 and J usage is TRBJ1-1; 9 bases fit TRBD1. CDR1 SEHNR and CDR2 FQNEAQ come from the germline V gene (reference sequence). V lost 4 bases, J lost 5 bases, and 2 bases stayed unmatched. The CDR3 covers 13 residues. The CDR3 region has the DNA TGTGCCAGCAGCTCAGGACAGGGGACTGAAGCTTTCTTT. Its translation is CASSSGQGTEAFF.